This TCR beta chain was observed in a study of control samples from healthy donors and cancer patients. The data were produced by immunoSEQ multiplex PCR, yet TCRdb's version contains in-frame clones alone and is incomplete. The repertoire holds roughly 80,000 clones, with roughly 90% as singletons. With 8 bases clipped from V and 2 bases from J, the junction kept 4 bases outside the gene matches. This CDR3 contains 13 residues. CDR1 and CDR2 (germline): LGHNT, FRNRAP. The specimen was blood. The TCR comes from a woman in her fifties or sixties in good health. The genes are TRBV12-5 and TRBJ1-1; 8 bases line up with TRBD1. This CDR3 is CASFDRGNTEAFF. DNA of the CDR3: TGTGCTAGTTTCGACAGGGGTAACACTGAAGCTTTCTTT.